These 18 T cell receptor beta chains came from one sample sequenced in a study of T cells after yellow fever vaccination. MiXCR was run by TCRdb on the 5' RACE reads, yielding one entry per CDR3 protein. The data hold about 220,000 distinct CDR3 sequences, with approximately 6.3% observed a single time. The sequencing here drew on CD4+ T cells sorted from PBMCs, taken on the day of the yellow fever booster vaccination. These receptors were collected from a man under 40 who received the YFV17D yellow fever vaccine.

In this sample, this clonotype turned up many times. The CDR3 DNA reads as TGCGCCAGCAGCCAAGATCTTGTACCCCGAGTCACTTATCCCGGGGAGCTGTTTTTT. Translated: CASSQDLVPRVTYPGELFF. The chain links TRBV4-3 to TRBJ2-2; no clear D gene. CDR3 length: 19 amino acids. From germline, CDR1 is LGHNA and CDR2 YSLEER. Trimming removed 0 bases from V and 6 bases from J, with 23 bases in between.

This clonotype was picked up many times. This chain joins TRBV7-9 and TRBJ2-2; TRBD1 aligns across 7 bases. J lost 3 bases, V lost 3 bases, and 7 bases had no gene match. The CDR3 contains 16 residues. Germline CDR1 reads SEHNR; CDR2 reads FQNEAQ (reference sequence). The CDR3 here is CASSFLGTADTGELFF. The CDR3 coding sequence is TGTGCCAGCAGCTTTCTCGGGACAGCCGACACCGGGGAGCTGTTTTTT.

The table lists this clonotype with many counts. The V and J genes are TRBV12-3 or TRBV12-4 and TRBJ2-7, with 7 bases identical to TRBD2. V shed 3 bases, J shed 3 bases, and the junction held 2 bases outside the gene matches. The CDR3 runs to 13 residues. The CDR3 sequence: CASSFASGYEQYF. In DNA form, the CDR3 reads TGTGCCAGCAGTTTTGCTAGCGGCTACGAGCAGTACTTC.

The CDR3 DNA reads as TGTGCCAGCAGTTACTCGAAGGCATCTCAAGAGACCCAGTACTTC. Translation: CASSYSKASQETQYF. The rearrangement links TRBV6-2 or TRBV6-3 to TRBJ2-5; D remains ambiguous. The CDR3 is 15 amino acids. V lost 0 bases and J lost 2, with 10 bases in between. Per the germline V gene, CDR1 is MNHEY and CDR2 is SVGEGT.

For this clonotype: A clone one base away is much larger, so this may be a read error. This rearrangement joins TRBV5-1 to TRBJ2-5; 8 bases map to TRBD1. The germline gives CDR1 SGHRS, CDR2 YFSETQ. The CDR3 length is 14 residues. The CDR3 sequence: CASSWSDREDTQYF. In DNA form, the CDR3 reads TGCGCCAGCAGCTGGTCGGACAGGGAAGATACCCAGTACTTC.

In its sample, this clonotype was seen many times. The chain recombines TRBV7-9 with TRBJ2-7, with D hard to call. The CDR3 covers 10 residues. V was pared by 5 bases and J by 3 bases, with 2 bases between. The germline gives CDR1 SEHNR, CDR2 FQNEAQ (reference sequence). CDR3 DNA sequence: TGTGCCAGCAGCAACTACGAGCAGTACTTC. Encoded protein: CASSNYEQYF.

This clonotype has only a few counts. The chain couples TRBV12-3 or TRBV12-4 to TRBJ2-7; no firm D call. CDR3 size: 12 residues. Between the trimmed V and J ends, which lost 5 bases and 6 bases, there was a span of 11 bases. CDR3 loop: CASSAWFGEQYF. CDR3 in DNA: TGTGCCAGCAGTGCTTGGTTTGGCGAGCAGTACTTC.

This clonotype was detected only a few times. The chain is built from TRBV10-3 and TRBJ1-3; D not certain. The CDR3 extends over 13 amino acids. Trimming took 10 bases from V and 0 from J, leaving 10 bases between them. The V gene's germline CDR1 is ENHRY and CDR2 SYGVKD. CDR3 in amino acids: CATIGLSGNTIYF. DNA of the CDR3: TGTGCCACAATCGGGCTCTCTGGAAACACCATATATTTT.

This clonotype was seen at least ten times. This chain joins TRBV7-2 and TRBJ2-2, with D possibly being TRBD2 (6 bases). There are 15 residues in the CDR3. V was clipped by 5 bases and J by 4 bases, with 14 bases between them. Looked up from germline, CDR1 is SGHTA and CDR2 is FQGNSA. This CDR3 is CASSLGGLLTGELFF. DNA of the CDR3: TGTGCCAGCAGCCTCGGGGGACTCCTCACCGGGGAGCTGTTTTTT.

This clonotype appeared many times. The rearrangement uses TRBV12-3 or TRBV12-4 and TRBJ2-7; 9 bases are shared with TRBD2. Trimming cost V 3 bases and J 7 bases; bases outside gene matches: 7. The CDR3 contains 14 residues. In nucleotides, the CDR3 is TGTGCCAGCAGTTTGGGCGGGAGGGCCTGGGAGCAGTACTTC. Translating it yields CASSLGGRAWEQYF.

This clonotype has more than one count but fewer than ten. The gene calls are TRBV10-3 and TRBJ1-4, with D possibly matching TRBD1 (6 bases). V was cut by 4 bases and J by 7 bases, with 10 bases left in between. CDR3 length equals 13 residues. Germline CDR1 is ENHRY and CDR2 is SYGVKD. The CDR3 DNA reads as TGTGCCATCAGTGGAGGGGGTACTGAAAAACTGTTTTTT. This gives the protein CAISGGGTEKLFF.

This clonotype has a handful of counts. CDR3 DNA sequence: TGTGCCAGCAGCCAACGGGGTGGCCACGAGCAGTACTTC. Its translation: CASSQRGGHEQYF. The rearrangement uses TRBV3-1 and TRBJ2-7, with D possibly TRBD2 on 5 matching bases. Germline V gives CDR1 LGHDT, CDR2 YNNKEL (reference sequence). This CDR3 is built from 13 residues. With 2 bases removed from V and 5 bases from J, the gap between germline ends came to 10 bases.

This clonotype was seen ten or more times. CDR3 sequence (DNA): TGTGCCAGCGGCAGGGAAGCTTTCTTT. Encoded protein: CASGREAFF. The chain links TRBV6-5 to TRBJ1-1; D not certain. Germline V CDR1 and CDR2: MNHEY, SVGAGI. The CDR3 extends over 9 amino acids. Trimming left V 8 bases short and J 8 bases short, with 6 bases between.

The chain carries TRBV21-1 and TRBJ2-7. TRBV21-1 corresponds to a pseudogene. The CDR3 covers 15 residues. The CDR3 region has the DNA TGTGCCAGCAGCAAAGGGAAGTTAAGCTCCTACGAGCAGTACTTC. Amino acid sequence: CASSKGKLSSYEQYF.

This clonotype was observed at least ten times. V is TRBV12-3 or TRBV12-4 and J is TRBJ2-7, with D uncertain. V lost 6 bases to trimming and J lost 6 bases, with 12 bases between them. This CDR3 comprises 12 residues. The CDR3 is CASRKDLLEQYF. For the CDR3, the DNA is TGTGCCAGCAGGAAGGACCTTCTCGAGCAGTACTTC.

Ten or more counts support this clonotype. The CDR3 here is CASKKAVDTQYF. In DNA form, the CDR3 reads TGTGCCAGCAAGAAGGCGGTAGATACGCAGTATTTT. The rearrangement links TRBV28 to TRBJ2-3; D unresolved. Germline V gene data show CDR1 as MDHEN and CDR2 as SYDVKM. V lost 7 bases and J lost 5, with 10 bases in between. There are 12 residues in the CDR3.

V and J are TRBV20-1 and TRBJ1-4; TRBD1 might be the D (6 bases). This CDR3 has 13 residues. The V and J ends lost 3 bases and 5 bases respectively, with 10 bases between them. Per germline, CDR1 DFQATT and CDR2 SNEGSKA (reference sequence). The CDR3 DNA sequence: TGCAGTGCTAGGGACAGCCTCAATGAAAAACTGTTTTTT. It is translated as CSARDSLNEKLFF.

In this sample, this clonotype turned up many times. The rearrangement uses TRBV7-2 and TRBJ2-3; 9 bases line up with TRBD2. V lost 5 bases, J lost 6 bases, and 3 bases stayed unmatched. Germline CDR1 reads SGHTA; CDR2 reads FQGNSA. This CDR3 has 13 residues. This CDR3 reads CASSRSGSDTQYF. Written as DNA, the CDR3 is TGTGCCAGCAGCCGTAGCGGGAGTGATACGCAGTATTTT.